This TCR beta chain was captured by sequencing in a study of graft-versus-host responses after intestinal transplantation. Turning to the study itself: The whole recipient group had anti-thymocyte globulin induction followed by tacrolimus and steroids for 2 to 3 years. Regarding the study as a whole: There were GvH clones found in recipient marrow, and some of them appeared first in ileum or blood.

The plating included 200,000 irradiated, violet-dye-labeled stimulator cells together with 200,000 CFSE-labeled responder cells. Germline V lookup: CDR1 LNHDA, CDR2 SQIVND (reference sequence). The CDR3 sequence is 16 residues long. V shed 7 bases and J 5 bases; nucleotides not matched to a gene: 12. This table comes from immunoSEQ multiplex PCR, and its TCRdb copy is limited to in-frame clones, with some not included. Seen here are 21,000 or so clones, 50% to 60% observed once, and the top ten hold 1%. The chain combines TRBV19 with TRBJ1-4, with 8 positions matching TRBD1. Sample: alloreactive CD4+ T cells from a mixed lymphocyte reaction culture, taken before intestinal transplant. Specified subset: CFSE-low proliferating T cells sorted from roughly 6-day pre-transplant mixed lymphocyte reaction (GvH or HvG direction). The sequence came from a human patient who received an intestinal transplant. CDR3 sequence: CASKTGQAKSNEKLFF. CDR3 nucleotide sequence: TGTGCCAGTAAGACGGGACAGGCAAAATCGAATGAAAAACTGTTTTTT.